Included here is one TCR beta chain sequence, with context. The antigen is not known. This record belongs to a study of identical twins. Whole-study findings and limits: Memory repertoires showed no such pattern, whereas abundant cord blood beta clonotypes carried fewer insertions. Sequences that were beta out-of-frame showed weaker excess twin sharing.

The authors used template switching to add a universal primer site and gave cDNA unique molecular identifiers. MiXCR, run by TCRdb on the 5' RACE reads, gives a single entry per CDR3 protein. The table has hundreds of thousands of distinct CDR3 sequences, 12% seen once. Donors uniformly comprised healthy Caucasians. CDR1 is SGHRS and CDR2 is YFSETQ in the germline V gene. Trimming left V 0 bases short and J 0 bases short, with 7 bases between. The CDR3 contains 14 residues. This sample was shared with a second study, whose subject was yellow fever vaccine responses in identical twins.

This chain uses TRBV5-1 with TRBJ2-7, with no clear D. This receptor was identified in a woman aged 18 to 35 in good health. Sequenced sample: CD8+ T cells sorted from blood. The CDR3 DNA reads as TGCGCCAGCAGCTTGGAAGGCCCCTCCTACGAGCAGTACTTC. It specifies CASSLEGPSYEQYF.